A selection of T cell receptor beta chains follows, all from one sample in a study of T cells in Graves' hyperthyroidism and ophthalmopathy. TCRdb called the multiplex PCR reads again in MiXCR, with one record for every CDR3 protein. The sample has hundreds of thousands of distinct CDR3 sequences; 40% to 55% are singletons. The sample taken for sequencing was peripheral blood or thyroid tissue (not recorded which). These receptor sequences come from an adult man with Graves' disease, either hyperthyroidism or ophthalmopathy (not recorded which). Both conserved end residues are part of each CDR3. D genes are given only for firm matches. Only part of the rows carry a size: once, few, many, or a class if the clone is expanded.

TRBD2	TRBJ2-7	-	TRBV7-9	CATTDMREGSYEQYF	TGTGCCACCACAGACATGAGGGAGGGCTCCTACGAACAGTACTTC
-	TRBJ2-7	-	TRBV2	CASSEVTGHYEQYF	TGTGCCAGCAGTGAAGTGACGGGGCACTACGAGCAGTACTTC
-	TRBJ1-4	-	TRBV20-1	CSATDSGTATNEKLFF	TGCAGTGCCACAGACTCAGGGACTGCAACTAATGAAAAACTGTTTTTT
TRBD1	TRBJ2-5	-	TRBV7-3	CASKGTGGKETQYF	TGTGCCAGCAAAGGGACAGGGGGCAAAGAGACCCAGTACTTC
-	TRBJ1-3	-	TRBV20-1	CSASEVVSGNTIYF	TGCAGTGCTAGTGAGGTCGTCTCTGGAAACACCATATATTTT
-	TRBJ1-1	few	TRBV7-2	CASSPQSGNTEAFF	TGTGCCAGCAGCCCCCAATCTGGCAACACTGAAGCTTTCTTT
-	TRBJ1-5	-	TRBV15	CATSSFVGLNQPQHF	TGTGCCACCAGCAGCTTTGTCGGCCTTAATCAGCCCCAGCATTTT
TRBD1	TRBJ1-6	many	TRBV6-5	CASSYRTGFGSPLHF	TGTGCCAGCAGTTACAGGACAGGGTTTGGTTCACCCCTCCACTTT
-	TRBJ1-1	many	TRBV20-1	CSAAGLSNTEAFF	TGCAGTGCTGCGGGACTAAGTAACACTGAAGCTTTCTTT
TRBD1	TRBJ1-6	many	TRBV14	CASSLIGQGYAPLHF	TGTGCCAGCAGCCTAATCGGACAGGGTTACGCACCCCTCCACTTT
-	TRBJ1-6	-	TRBV6-2/TRBV6-3	CASSYQGFYSPLHF	TGTGCCAGCAGTTATCAGGGGTTTTATTCACCCCTCCACTTT
-	TRBJ2-7	-	TRBV7-9	CASSFVLSGRIYEQYF	TGTGCCAGCAGTTTTGTACTCTCCGGGAGAATCTACGAGCAGTACTTC
-	TRBJ1-2	-	TRBV11-2	CASSRLQFNYGYTF	TGTGCCAGCAGCCGACTACAGTTTAACTATGGCTACACCTTC
-	TRBJ1-4	-	TRBV20-1	CSARDTREWSTNEKLFF	TGCAGTGCTAGAGATACCAGGGAATGGTCAACTAATGAAAAACTGTTTTTT
-	TRBJ2-7	few	TRBV6-5	CASRLAYEQYF	TGTGCCAGCAGGCTAGCATACGAGCAGTACTTC
-	TRBJ2-3	-	TRBV29-1	CSVYTDTQYF	TGCAGCGTGTACACAGATACGCAGTATTTT
TRBD2	TRBJ2-2	-	TRBV6-6	CASRGTSGELFF	TGTGCCAGCAGAGGGACTAGCGGGGAGCTGTTTTTT
TRBD1	TRBJ1-3	-	TRBV2	CASGTGGSGNTIYF	TGTGCCAGCGGGACAGGGGGCTCTGGAAACACCATATATTTT
-	TRBJ1-1	few	TRBV19	CASSLQEPTEAFF	TGTGCCAGTAGCCTTCAAGAACCCACTGAAGCTTTCTTT
TRBD1	TRBJ2-7	-	TRBV7-8	CASSGWWDRGDYEQYF	TGTGCCAGCAGCGGTTGGTGGGACAGGGGGGACTACGAGCAGTACTTC
-	TRBJ2-7	-	TRBV13	CTSSLGRISYEQYF	TGTACCAGCAGCTTAGGTCGAATCTCCTACGAGCAGTACTTC
TRBD1	TRBJ2-2	few	TRBV7-9	CASRDAGGTGELFF	TGTGCCAGCAGGGACGCAGGGGGCACCGGGGAGCTGTTTTTT
-	TRBJ1-5	once	TRBV20-1	CSPDSPGGNQPQHF	TGCAGTCCAGATTCTCCCGGGGGCAATCAGCCCCAGCATTTT
-	TRBJ1-2	-	TRBV14	CASSQDPRFGSSYGYTF	TGTGCCAGCAGCCAAGACCCGCGGTTTGGATCTAGCTATGGCTACACCTTC
-	TRBJ2-5	-	TRBV20-1	CSARVGASYETQYF	TGCAGTGCTAGAGTGGGGGCAAGTTATGAGACCCAGTACTTC
TRBD1	TRBJ1-5	-	TRBV2	CASSEPGQGSQHF	TGTGCCAGCAGTGAACCCGGACAGGGGTCCCAGCATTTT
-	TRBJ1-1	-	TRBV5-1	CASSPRALASTNTEAFF	TGCGCCAGCAGCCCCCGGGCCCTAGCCTCGACCAACACTGAAGCTTTCTTT
-	TRBJ2-5	few	TRBV19	CASRKAGQETQYF	TGTGCCAGTCGGAAGGCAGGACAAGAGACCCAGTACTTC
TRBD2	TRBJ2-5	once	TRBV9	CASSDIAGRPETQYF	TGTGCCAGCAGCGACATAGCGGGGAGACCAGAGACCCAGTACTTC
-	TRBJ1-1	many	TRBV7-2	CASIGQLGTEAFF	TGTGCCAGCATCGGACAGTTGGGCACTGAAGCTTTCTTT
-	TRBJ2-7	-	TRBV20-1	CSAVLGGQHYEQYF	TGCAGTGCTGTCCTGGGGGGGCAACACTACGAGCAGTACTTC
TRBD1	TRBJ2-2	-	TRBV19	CASSVATGGTGELFF	TGTGCCAGTAGTGTCGCGACAGGGGGCACCGGGGAGCTGTTTTTT
-	TRBJ2-2	once	TRBV24-1	CATSDGQVF	TGTGCCACCAGTGATGGGCAGGTTTTT
TRBD2	TRBJ2-7	-	TRBV15	CATSGCGGSYEQYF	TGTGCCACCAGCGGGTGCGGGGGGTCCTACGAGCAGTACTTC
TRBD2	TRBJ2-7	many	TRBV29-1	CSAAGGYEQYF	TGCAGCGCTGCGGGGGGCTACGAGCAGTACTTC
-	TRBJ2-7	-	TRBV29-1	CSQDGAGYEQYF	TGCAGCCAAGATGGGGCGGGCTACGAGCAGTACTTC
-	TRBJ1-5	many	TRBV24-1	CATSEGAGDQPQHF	TGTGCCACCAGTGAGGGTGCGGGGGATCAGCCCCAGCATTTT
-	TRBJ2-7	many	TRBV7-6	CASSPTGREQYF	TGTGCCAGCAGCCCCACGGGTCGAGAGCAGTACTTC
-	TRBJ2-5	few	TRBV20-1	CSASTGPQETQYF	TGCAGTGCTTCGACAGGACCCCAAGAGACCCAGTACTTC
-	TRBJ1-2	-	TRBV29-1	CSVERDGTGYGYTF	TGCAGCGTTGAAAGGGATGGGACGGGCTATGGCTACACCTTC
-	TRBJ1-3	few	TRBV12-3/TRBV12-4	CASSLNGEWGNTIYF	TGTGCCAGCAGTTTAAACGGGGAATGGGGAAACACCATATATTTT